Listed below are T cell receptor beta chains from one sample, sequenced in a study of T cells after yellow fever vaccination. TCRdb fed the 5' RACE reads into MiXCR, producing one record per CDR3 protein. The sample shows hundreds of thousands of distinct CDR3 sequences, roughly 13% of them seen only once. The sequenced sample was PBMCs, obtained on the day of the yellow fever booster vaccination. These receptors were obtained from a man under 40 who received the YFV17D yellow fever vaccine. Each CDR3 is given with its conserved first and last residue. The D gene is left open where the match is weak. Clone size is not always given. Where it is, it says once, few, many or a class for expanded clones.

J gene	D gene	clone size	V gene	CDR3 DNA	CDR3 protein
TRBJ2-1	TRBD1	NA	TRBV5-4	TGTGCCAGCAACCTCCGGGACAGGGTCCCCAATGAGCAGTTCTTC	CASNLRDRVPNEQFF
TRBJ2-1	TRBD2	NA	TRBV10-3	TGTGCCATCAGTGAGTCTGTAGTAGCGGGAGCGCTCTTC	CAISESVVAGALF
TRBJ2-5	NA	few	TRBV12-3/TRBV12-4	TGTGCCAGCAGCTCCGGATCGACAGAGACCCAGTACTTC	CASSSGSTETQYF
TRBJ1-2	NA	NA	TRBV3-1	TGTGCCAGCAGCCAAGGCGGCGTCTATGGCTACACCTTC	CASSQGGVYGYTF
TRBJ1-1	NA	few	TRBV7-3	TGTGCCAGCAGGGGGGACCTGAACACTGAAGCTTTCTTT	CASRGDLNTEAFF
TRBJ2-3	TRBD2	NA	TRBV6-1	TGTGCCAGCACCGCCCCTAGCGGGAGGGCGTTAGATACGCAGTATTTT	CASTAPSGRALDTQYF
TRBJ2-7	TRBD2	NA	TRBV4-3	TGCGCCAGCAGCCAACGGGGGGGAGTCTCCTACGAGCAGTACTTC	CASSQRGGVSYEQYF
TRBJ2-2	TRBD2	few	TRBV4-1	TGCGCCAGCAGCGATAGCGGGAGGATCGGGGAGCTGTTTTTT	CASSDSGRIGELFF
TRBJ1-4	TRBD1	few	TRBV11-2	TGTGCCAGCAGCCACCGACAGGGACAGGGGTTGTTGGCTAATGAAAAACTGTTTTTT	CASSHRQGQGLLANEKLFF
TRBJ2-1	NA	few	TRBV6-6	TGTGCCAGCACGAGGAGCAATGAGCAGTTCTTC	CASTRSNEQFF
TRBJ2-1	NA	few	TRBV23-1	TGCGCCAGCAGTCAAGTCAAGGGTTGGAATGAGCAGTTCTTC	CASSQVKGWNEQFF
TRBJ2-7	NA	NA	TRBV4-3	TGCGCCAGCAGCCAAGAAAAGGGGGTCTACGAGCAGTACTTC	CASSQEKGVYEQYF
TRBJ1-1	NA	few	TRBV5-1	TGCGCCAGCAGCCGTAAGTACCGGAACACTGAAGCTTTCTTT	CASSRKYRNTEAFF
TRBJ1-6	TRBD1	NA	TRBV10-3	TGTGCCAACGGACAGGTTAATTCACCCCTCCACTTT	CANGQVNSPLHF
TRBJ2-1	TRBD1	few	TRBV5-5	TGTGCCAGCAGCTGGGGACAGAACTCCTACAATGAGCAGTTCTTC	CASSWGQNSYNEQFF
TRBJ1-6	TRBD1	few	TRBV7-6	TGTGCCAGCAGCGCAGGACAGGGATTGAATTCACCCCTCCACTTT	CASSAGQGLNSPLHF
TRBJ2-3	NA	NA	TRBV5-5	TGTGCCAGCAGCGGAAGGACGGGTAGCACAGATACGCAGTATTTT	CASSGRTGSTDTQYF
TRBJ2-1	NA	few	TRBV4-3	TGCGCCAGCAGCCAAACATTGGGGCATGAGCAGTTCTTC	CASSQTLGHEQFF
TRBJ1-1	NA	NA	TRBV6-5	TGTGCCAGCCACCGAACAGGTGCTGAAGCTTTCTTT	CASHRTGAEAFF
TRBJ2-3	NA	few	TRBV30	TGTGCCTGGAGTGCGGTTCCTCTAGTCACAGATACGCAGTATTTT	CAWSAVPLVTDTQYF
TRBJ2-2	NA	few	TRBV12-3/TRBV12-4	TGTGCCAGCAGACCAAATCCGTGGGAGCTGTTTTTT	CASRPNPWELFF
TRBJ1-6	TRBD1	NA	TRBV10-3	TGTGCCATCAGTGCAAAGGACAGGGGTGGATCACCCCTCCACTTT	CAISAKDRGGSPLHF
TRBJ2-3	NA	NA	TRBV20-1	TGCAGTGCTTACGACCAGGGGTCCACAGATACGCAGTATTTT	CSAYDQGSTDTQYF
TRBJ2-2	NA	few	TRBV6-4	TGTGCCAGCAGTCAAGAGCTGGGAAACACCGGGGAGCTGTTTTTT	CASSQELGNTGELFF
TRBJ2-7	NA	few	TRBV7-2	TGTGCCAGCAGCTTAGGGGCGGGCGCGATAAACGAGCAGTACTTC	CASSLGAGAINEQYF